These 7 T cell receptor beta chains share one sample of origin, sequenced in a study of blood T cells in healthy people across ages. With a J-beta primer mix and a sample-barcoded 5' primer, a second PCR ran about 7 to 12 cycles. MiXCR, run by TCRdb on the 5' RACE reads, gives a single entry per CDR3 protein. This sample has some 1.8 million distinct CDR3 sequences, with approximately 39% found just once. Sequenced: blood. The receptors here all came from a human donor in good health.

This clonotype was recorded only once. The chain joins TRBV7-2 to TRBJ1-5, with TRBD1 as a possible D gene (6 bases). The V and J ends lost 4 bases and 3 bases respectively, with 22 bases between them. Germline V gene lookup returns CDR1 SGHTA and CDR2 FQGNSA. The CDR3 extends over 18 amino acids. CDR3 nucleotides: TGTGCCAGCAGCTCAAGGGGTAACGGACAGCTAAACAATCAGCCCCAGCATTTT. Amino acids: CASSSRGNGQLNNQPQHF.

V usage is TRBV7-2 and J usage is TRBJ1-1; D possibly corresponds to TRBD1 (6 bases). Between the trimmed V and J ends, which lost 1 base and 8 bases, there was a span of 14 bases. The CDR3 runs to 14 residues. CDR1 is SGHTA, CDR2 FQGNSA, per germline. CDR3 sequence: CASSLEGGVSEAFF. The CDR3 region has the DNA TGTGCCAGCAGCTTAGAAGGGGGGGTATCGGAAGCTTTCTTT. The entire variable domain, with the rest obtained from reference TRBV7-2 and TRBJ1-1, is as follows: GAGVSQSPSNKVTEKGKDVELRCDPISGHTALYWYRQSLGQGLEFLIYFQGNSAPDKSGLPSDRFSAERTGGSVSTLTIQRTQQEDSAVYLCASSLEGGVSEAFFGQGTRLTVV.

The chain uses TRBV7-2 and TRBJ1-1; possibly TRBD1 for D (5 bases). Germline CDR1 SGHTA, CDR2 FQGNSA. Trimming removed 4 bases at V and 6 bases at J, with 18 bases between. The CDR3 covers 15 residues. The CDR3 sequence is CASSSGGRSTPEAFF. In nucleotides, the CDR3 is TGTGCCAGCAGCTCTGGGGGACGGTCGACCCCTGAAGCTTTCTTT.

This clonotype was seen a handful of times. This rearrangement joins TRBV7-2 to TRBJ2-7; 7 bases are shared with TRBD1. V gave up 4 bases and J gave up 0 bases; unmatched junction bases: 3. Germline V gene lookup returns CDR1 SGHTA and CDR2 FQGNSA. The CDR3 extends over 14 amino acids. CDR3 in DNA: TGTGCCAGCAGCTGGACAGGCCTCTCCTACGAGCAGTACTTC. Protein sequence: CASSWTGLSYEQYF.

Only a few counts were recorded for this clonotype. The CDR3 coding sequence is TGTGCCAGCAGTTACTCGATTTCTGGGAACACCGGGGAGCTGTTTTTT. This codes for CASSYSISGNTGELFF. V and J are TRBV6-5 and TRBJ2-2; D unclear. V lost 0 bases and J lost 1, with 9 bases in between. The CDR3 is made up of 16 amino acids. The germline CDR1 and CDR2 sequences are MNHEY and SVGAGI.

The gene calls are TRBV7-2 and TRBJ2-7; D gene ambiguous. The J call is in doubt because the DNA end fits TRBJ2-5 better. The CDR3 loop spans 15 amino acids. Germline V gene sequence: CDR1 SGHTA, CDR2 FQGNSA. The CDR3 sequence is CASSLGPPPGETQYF. CDR3 DNA: TGTGCCAGCAGCTTAGGGCCCCCTCCGGGAGAGACCCAGTACTTC.

This clonotype has just a few counts. The rearrangement links TRBV20-1 to TRBJ2-7; D perhaps matches TRBD2 (5 bases). Germline V gene data show CDR1 as DFQATT and CDR2 as SNEGSKA (reference sequence). V dropped 6 bases and J dropped 0 bases, with 18 bases sitting between them. There are 15 residues in the CDR3. CDR3 sequence (DNA): TGCAGTGCCCCGAGGGCCGGAAGACCCTCCTACGAGCAGTACTTC. This sequence encodes CSAPRAGRPSYEQYF.